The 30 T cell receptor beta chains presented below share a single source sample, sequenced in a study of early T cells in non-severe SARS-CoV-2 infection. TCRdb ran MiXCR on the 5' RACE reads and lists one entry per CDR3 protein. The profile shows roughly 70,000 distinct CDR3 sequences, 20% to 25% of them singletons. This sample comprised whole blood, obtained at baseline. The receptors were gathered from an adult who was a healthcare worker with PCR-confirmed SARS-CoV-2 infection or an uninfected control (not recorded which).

CDR3 nucleotides: TGTGCCAGCAGCCTAGGACAGGGGGCAGGCGGGGAGCTGTTTTTT. Protein: CASSLGQGAGGELFF. This chain joins TRBV7-6 and TRBJ2-2, with 11 bases fitting TRBD1. V was pared by 5 bases and J by 7 bases, with 6 bases of the junction left unmatched. This CDR3 is 15 amino acids long. CDR1 and CDR2 (germline): SGHVS, FNYEAQ.

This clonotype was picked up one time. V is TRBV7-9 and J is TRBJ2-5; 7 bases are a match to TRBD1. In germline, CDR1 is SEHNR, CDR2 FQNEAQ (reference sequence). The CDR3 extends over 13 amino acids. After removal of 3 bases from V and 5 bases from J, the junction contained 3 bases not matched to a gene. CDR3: CASSFQGDETQYF. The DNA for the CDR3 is TGTGCCAGCAGCTTCCAGGGGGATGAGACCCAGTACTTC.

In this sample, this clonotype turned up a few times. As DNA, the CDR3 is TGCAGCGTTGAAGAGACAGGGTCCTACGAGCAGTACTTC. This codes for CSVEETGSYEQYF. This rearrangement joins TRBV29-1 to TRBJ2-7; 7 nucleotides align to TRBD1. The CDR3 is 13 residues long. Germline CDR1 and CDR2: SQVTM and ANQGSEA. J gave up 1 base and V 0 bases, and 0 bases lay outside the gene matches.

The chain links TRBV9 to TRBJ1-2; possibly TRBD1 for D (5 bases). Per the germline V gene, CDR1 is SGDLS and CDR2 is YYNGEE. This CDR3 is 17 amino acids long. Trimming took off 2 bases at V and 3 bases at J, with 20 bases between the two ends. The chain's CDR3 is CASSVKPTGTDYYGYTF. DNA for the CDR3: TGTGCCAGCAGCGTTAAACCCACCGGGACCGATTACTATGGCTACACCTTC.

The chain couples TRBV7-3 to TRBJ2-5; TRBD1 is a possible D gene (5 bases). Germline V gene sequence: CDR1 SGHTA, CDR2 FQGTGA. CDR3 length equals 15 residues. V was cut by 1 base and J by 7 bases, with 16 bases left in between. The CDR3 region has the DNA TGTGCCAGCAGCTTAATATGTGGGGCCCTAGGGACCCAGTACTTC. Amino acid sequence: CASSLICGALGTQYF.

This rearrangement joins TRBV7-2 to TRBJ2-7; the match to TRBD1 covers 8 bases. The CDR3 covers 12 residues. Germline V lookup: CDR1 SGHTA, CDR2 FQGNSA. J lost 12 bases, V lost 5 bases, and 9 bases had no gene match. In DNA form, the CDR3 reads TGTGCCAGCAGCCCAAGGACAGGGAGTCTGTACTTC. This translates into CASSPRTGSLYF.

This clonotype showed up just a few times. CDR3 amino acids: CASSFEQYF. CDR3 nucleotides: TGTGCCAGCAGTTTCGAGCAGTACTTC. The V call is TRBV6-4, the J call TRBJ2-7; D call uncertain. Trimming pared 5 bases from V and 6 bases from J, leaving 2 bases between. Germline assignment: CDR1 MRHNA and CDR2 SNTAGT. The CDR3 consists of 9 residues.

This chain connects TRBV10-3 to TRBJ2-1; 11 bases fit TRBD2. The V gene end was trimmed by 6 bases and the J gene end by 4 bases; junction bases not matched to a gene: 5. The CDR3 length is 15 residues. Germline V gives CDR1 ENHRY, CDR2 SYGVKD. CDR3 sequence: CAISDGTSGYNEQFF. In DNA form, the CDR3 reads TGTGCCATCAGCGACGGGACTAGCGGTTACAATGAGCAGTTCTTC.

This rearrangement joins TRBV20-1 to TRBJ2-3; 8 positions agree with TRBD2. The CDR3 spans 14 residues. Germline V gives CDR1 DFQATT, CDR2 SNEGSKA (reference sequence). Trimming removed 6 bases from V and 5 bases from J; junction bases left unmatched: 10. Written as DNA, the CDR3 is TGCAGTGCGGCCCTTGGAGCGGGGGAAGATACGCAGTATTTT. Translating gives CSAALGAGEDTQYF.

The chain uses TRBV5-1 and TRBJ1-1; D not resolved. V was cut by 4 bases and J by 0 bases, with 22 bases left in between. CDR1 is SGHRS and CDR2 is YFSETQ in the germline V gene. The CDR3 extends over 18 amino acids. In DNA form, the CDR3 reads TGCGCCAGCAGCCCCCGGGGTCTTCAGGCGCGGATGAACACTGAAGCTTTCTTT. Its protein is CASSPRGLQARMNTEAFF.

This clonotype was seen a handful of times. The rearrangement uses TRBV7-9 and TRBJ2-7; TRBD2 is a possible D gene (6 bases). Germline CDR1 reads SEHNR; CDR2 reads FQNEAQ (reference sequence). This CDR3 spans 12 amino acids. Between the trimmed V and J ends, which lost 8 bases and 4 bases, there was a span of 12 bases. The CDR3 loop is CASGLAWYEQYF. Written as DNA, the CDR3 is TGTGCCAGCGGGCTAGCGTGGTACGAGCAGTACTTC. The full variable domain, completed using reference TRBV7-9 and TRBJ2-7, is DTGVSQNPRHKITKRGQNVTFRCDPISEHNRLYWYRQTLGQGPEFLTYFQNEAQLEKSRLLSDRFSAERPKGSFSTLEIQRTEQGDSAMYLCASGLAWYEQYFGPGTRLTVT.

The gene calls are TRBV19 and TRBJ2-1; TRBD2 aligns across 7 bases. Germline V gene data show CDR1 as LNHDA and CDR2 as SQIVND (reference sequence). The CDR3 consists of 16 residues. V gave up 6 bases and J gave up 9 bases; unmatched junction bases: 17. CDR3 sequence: CASRKTTSSLMGEQFF. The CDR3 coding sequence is TGTGCCAGTAGGAAGACGACTAGCTCGTTGATGGGTGAGCAGTTCTTC.

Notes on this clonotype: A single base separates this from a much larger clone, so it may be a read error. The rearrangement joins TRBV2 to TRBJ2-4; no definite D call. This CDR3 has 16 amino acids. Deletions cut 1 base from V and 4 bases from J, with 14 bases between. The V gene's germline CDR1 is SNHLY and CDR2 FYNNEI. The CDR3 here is CASSEVGIAKKNIQYF. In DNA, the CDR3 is TGTGCCAGCAGTGAAGTGGGGATAGCCAAAAAAAACATTCAGTACTTC. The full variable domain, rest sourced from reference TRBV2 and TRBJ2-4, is EPEVTQTPSHQVTQMGQEVILRCVPISNHLYFYWYRQILGQKVEFLVSFYNNEISEKSEIFDDQFSVERPDGSNFTLKIRSTKLEDSAMYFCASSEVGIAKKNIQYFGAGTRLSVL.

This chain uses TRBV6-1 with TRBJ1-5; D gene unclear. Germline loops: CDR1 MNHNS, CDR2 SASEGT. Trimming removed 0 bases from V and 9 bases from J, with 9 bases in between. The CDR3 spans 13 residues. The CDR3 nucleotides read TGTGCCAGCAGTGAAGCGCGGACTACGCCCCAGCATTTT. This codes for CASSEARTTPQHF.

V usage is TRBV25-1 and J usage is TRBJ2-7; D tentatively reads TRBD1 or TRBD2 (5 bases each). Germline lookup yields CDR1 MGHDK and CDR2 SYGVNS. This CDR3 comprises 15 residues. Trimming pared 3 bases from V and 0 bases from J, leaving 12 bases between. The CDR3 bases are TGTGCCAGCAGTGAGGGGGTAGACAGCTCCTACGAGCAGTACTTC. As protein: CASSEGVDSSYEQYF.

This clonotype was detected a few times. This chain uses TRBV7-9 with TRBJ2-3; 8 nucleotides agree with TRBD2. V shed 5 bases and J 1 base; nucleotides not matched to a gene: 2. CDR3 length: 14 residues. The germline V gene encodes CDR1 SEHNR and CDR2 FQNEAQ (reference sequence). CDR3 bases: TGTGCCAGCAGCCCCGGGAGGGGCACAGATACGCAGTATTTT. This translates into CASSPGRGTDTQYF.

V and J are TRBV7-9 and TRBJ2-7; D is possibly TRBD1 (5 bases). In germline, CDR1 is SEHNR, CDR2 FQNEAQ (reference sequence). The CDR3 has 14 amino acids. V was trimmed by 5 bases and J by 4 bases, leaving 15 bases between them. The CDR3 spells CASSPGTGRYEQYF. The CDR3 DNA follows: TGTGCCAGCAGCCCCGGCACAGGTCGTTACGAGCAGTACTTC.

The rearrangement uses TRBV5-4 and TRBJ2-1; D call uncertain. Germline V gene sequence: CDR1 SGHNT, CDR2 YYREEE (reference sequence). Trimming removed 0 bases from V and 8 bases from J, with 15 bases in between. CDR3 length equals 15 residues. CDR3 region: CASSLGPTASHEQFF. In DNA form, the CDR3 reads TGTGCCAGCAGCTTGGGTCCAACAGCTTCCCATGAGCAGTTCTTC. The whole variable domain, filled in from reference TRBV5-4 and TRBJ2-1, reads ETGVTQSPTHLIKTRGQQVTLRCSSQSGHNTVSWYQQALGQGPQFIFQYYREEENGRGNFPPRFSGLQFPNYSSELNVNALELDDSALYLCASSLGPTASHEQFFGPGTRLTVL.

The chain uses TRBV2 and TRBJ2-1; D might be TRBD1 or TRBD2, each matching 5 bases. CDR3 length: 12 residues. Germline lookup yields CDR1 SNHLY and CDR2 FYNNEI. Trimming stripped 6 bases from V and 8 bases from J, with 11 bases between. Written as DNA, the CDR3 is TGTGCCAGCAGCACAGGAGGAGATGAGCAGTTCTTC. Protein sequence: CASSTGGDEQFF.

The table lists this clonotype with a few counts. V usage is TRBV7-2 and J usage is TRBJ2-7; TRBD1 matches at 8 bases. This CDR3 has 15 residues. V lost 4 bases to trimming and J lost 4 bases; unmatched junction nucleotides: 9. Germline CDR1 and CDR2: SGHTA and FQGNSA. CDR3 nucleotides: TGTGCCAGCAGCTCTCGACAGGGGCACACTTACGAGCAGTACTTC. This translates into CASSSRQGHTYEQYF.

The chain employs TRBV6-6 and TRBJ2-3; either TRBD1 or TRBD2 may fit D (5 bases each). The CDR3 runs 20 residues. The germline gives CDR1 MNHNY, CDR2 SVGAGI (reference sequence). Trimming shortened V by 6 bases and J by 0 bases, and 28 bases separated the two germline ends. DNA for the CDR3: TGTGCCAGCAGCCCCCGACAGTCCAGAGGGCTGCTCCTTAGCACAGATACGCAGTATTTT. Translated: CASSPRQSRGLLLSTDTQYF.

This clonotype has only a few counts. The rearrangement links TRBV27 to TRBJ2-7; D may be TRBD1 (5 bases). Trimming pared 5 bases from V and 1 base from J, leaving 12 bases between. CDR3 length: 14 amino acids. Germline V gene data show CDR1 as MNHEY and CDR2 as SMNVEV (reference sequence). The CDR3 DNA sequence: TGTGCCAGCAGTACATACAGGCTTTCCTACGAGCAGTACTTC. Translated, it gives CASSTYRLSYEQYF.

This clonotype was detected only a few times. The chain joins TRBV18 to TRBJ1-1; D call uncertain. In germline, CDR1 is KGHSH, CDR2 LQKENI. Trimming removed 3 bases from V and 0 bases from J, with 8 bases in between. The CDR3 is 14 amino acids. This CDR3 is CASSPAGMNTEAFF. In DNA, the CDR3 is TGTGCCAGCTCACCGGCCGGAATGAACACTGAAGCTTTCTTT. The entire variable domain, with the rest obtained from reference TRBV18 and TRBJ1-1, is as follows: NAGVMQNPRHLVRRRGQEARLRCSPMKGHSHVYWYRQLPEEGLKFMVYLQKENIIDESGMPKERFSAEFPKEGPSILRIQQVVRGDSAAYFCASSPAGMNTEAFFGQGTRLTVV.

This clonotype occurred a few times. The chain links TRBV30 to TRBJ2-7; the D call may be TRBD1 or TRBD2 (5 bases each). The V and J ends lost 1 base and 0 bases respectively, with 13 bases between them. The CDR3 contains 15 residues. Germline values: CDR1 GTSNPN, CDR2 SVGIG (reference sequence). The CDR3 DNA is TGTGCCTGGAGTGCGAGGGACGCGAGCTCCTACGAGCAGTACTTC. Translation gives CAWSARDASSYEQYF.

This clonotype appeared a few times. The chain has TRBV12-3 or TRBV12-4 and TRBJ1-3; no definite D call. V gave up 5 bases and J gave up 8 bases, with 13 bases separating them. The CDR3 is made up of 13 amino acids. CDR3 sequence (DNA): TGTGCCAGCAGTCCGGGCTCTAAGGACACCATATATTTT. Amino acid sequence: CASSPGSKDTIYF.

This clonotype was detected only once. The CDR3 region is CASNIGQNNEQFF. Written as DNA, the CDR3 is TGTGCCAGCAATATTGGACAAAACAATGAGCAGTTCTTC. The chain recombines TRBV2 with TRBJ2-1, with D possibly TRBD1 on 5 matching bases. CDR1 and CDR2 (germline): SNHLY, FYNNEI. CDR3 length: 13 residues. Trimming left V 7 bases short and J 5 bases short, with 12 bases between. Drawing the rest from reference TRBV2 and TRBJ2-1, the complete variable domain is EPEVTQTPSHQVTQMGQEVILRCVPISNHLYFYWYRQILGQKVEFLVSFYNNEISEKSEIFDDQFSVERPDGSNFTLKIRSTKLEDSAMYFCASNIGQNNEQFFGPGTRLTVL.

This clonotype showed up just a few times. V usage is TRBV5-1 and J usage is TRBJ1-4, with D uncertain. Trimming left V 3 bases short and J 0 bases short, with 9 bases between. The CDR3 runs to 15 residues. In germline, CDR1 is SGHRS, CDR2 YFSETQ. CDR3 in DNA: TGCGCCAGCAGCTGGGGAAGCGCAACTAATGAAAAACTGTTTTTT. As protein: CASSWGSATNEKLFF.

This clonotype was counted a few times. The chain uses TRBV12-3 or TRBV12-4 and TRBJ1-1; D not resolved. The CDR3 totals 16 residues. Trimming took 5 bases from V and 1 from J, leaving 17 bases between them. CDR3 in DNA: TGTGCCAGCAGTAGCCGAGGGTGGTTTGGGAACACTGAAGCTTTCTTT. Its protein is CASSSRGWFGNTEAFF.

DNA of the CDR3: TGTGCCTGGAGTGTATCCCGGGCCCCGAGCTCCTACGAGCAGTACTTC. Its protein product is CAWSVSRAPSSYEQYF. The V and J genes are TRBV30 and TRBJ2-7; no reliable D call. Trimming removed 0 bases from V and 0 bases from J, with 15 bases in between. CDR1 is GTSNPN, CDR2 SVGIG, per germline (reference sequence). The CDR3 loop spans 16 amino acids.

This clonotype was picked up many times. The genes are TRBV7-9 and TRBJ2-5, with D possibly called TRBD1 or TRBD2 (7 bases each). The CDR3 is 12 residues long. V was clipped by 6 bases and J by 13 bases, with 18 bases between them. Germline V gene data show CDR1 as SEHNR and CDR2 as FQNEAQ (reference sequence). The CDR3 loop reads CASRGGPERGYF. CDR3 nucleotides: TGTGCCAGCAGAGGGGGCCCCGAGCGGGGGTACTTC.